In this sample, the clone carrying this T cell receptor beta chain turned up many times. Germline and junction disagree at one end, which may indicate a read error. The CDR3 is made up of 14 amino acids. Germline assignment: CDR1 SSHAT and CDR2 FNYEAQ (reference sequence). Constant-region reverse primers amplified full-length variable regions, followed by semi-nested Nested Universal Primer A PCR. TCRdb independently ran MiXCR on the 5' RACE reads; one entry per CDR3 protein. The sample has just under 65,000 distinct CDR3 sequences, 22% seen once. Specimen: memory CD4+ T cells sorted from a lymph node. Subset: memory CD4+ T cells, CD4+CD45RO+CD25-. This rearrangement joins TRBV7-7 to TRBJ1-1, with 8 bases identical to TRBD1. The source is a female donor with breast cancer. The CDR3 DNA reads as TGTGCTAGCAGCTTATATCAGGGGGCATCTGAAGCTTTCTTT. This codes for CASSLYQGASEAFF.